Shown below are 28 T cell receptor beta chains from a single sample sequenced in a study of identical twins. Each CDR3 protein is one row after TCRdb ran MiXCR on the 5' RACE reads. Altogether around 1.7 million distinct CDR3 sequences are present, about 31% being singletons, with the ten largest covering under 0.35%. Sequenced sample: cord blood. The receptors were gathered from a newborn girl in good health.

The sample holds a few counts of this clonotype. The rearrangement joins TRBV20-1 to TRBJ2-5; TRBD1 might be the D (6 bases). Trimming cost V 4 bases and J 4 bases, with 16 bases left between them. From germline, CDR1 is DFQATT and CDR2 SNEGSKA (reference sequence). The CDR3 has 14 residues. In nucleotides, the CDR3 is TGCAGTGCTAAGGGGGTGGTTGGGGCAGAGACCCAGTACTTC. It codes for CSAKGVVGAETQYF.

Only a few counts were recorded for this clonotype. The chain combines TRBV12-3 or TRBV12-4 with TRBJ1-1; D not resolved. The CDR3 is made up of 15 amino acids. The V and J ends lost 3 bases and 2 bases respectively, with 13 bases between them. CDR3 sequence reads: CASSFRVVGNTEAFF. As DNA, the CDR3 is TGTGCCAGCAGTTTTAGGGTCGTGGGAAACACTGAAGCTTTCTTT.

The CDR3 protein is CASSSVTFPYGYTF. The CDR3 DNA reads as TGTGCCAGCAGTTCGGTGACCTTCCCCTATGGCTACACCTTC. The chain joins TRBV6-5 to TRBJ1-2; the D is unclear. Germline lookup yields CDR1 MNHEY and CDR2 SVGAGI. CDR3 size: 14 residues. V lost 4 bases and J lost 4, with 13 bases in between.

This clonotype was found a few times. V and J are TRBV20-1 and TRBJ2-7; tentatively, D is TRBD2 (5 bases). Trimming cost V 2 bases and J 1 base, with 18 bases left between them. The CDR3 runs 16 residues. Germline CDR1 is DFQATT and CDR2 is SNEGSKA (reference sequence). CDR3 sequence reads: CSARPLRGPESYEQYF. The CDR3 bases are TGCAGTGCTAGACCGCTACGCGGGCCGGAGTCCTACGAGCAGTACTTC.

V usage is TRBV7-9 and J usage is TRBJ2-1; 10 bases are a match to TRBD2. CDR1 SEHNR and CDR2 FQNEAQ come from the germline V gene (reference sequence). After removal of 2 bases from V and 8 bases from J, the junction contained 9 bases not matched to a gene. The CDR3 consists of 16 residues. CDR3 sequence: CASSLSLAGLGDEQFF. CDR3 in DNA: TGTGCCAGCAGCTTATCACTAGCGGGGCTAGGGGATGAGCAGTTCTTC.

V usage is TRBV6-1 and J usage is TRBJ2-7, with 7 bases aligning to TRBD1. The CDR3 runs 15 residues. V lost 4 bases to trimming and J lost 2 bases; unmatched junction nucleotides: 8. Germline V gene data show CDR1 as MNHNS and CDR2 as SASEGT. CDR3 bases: TGTGCCAGCAGTGCTACGGGACAGAGAACCTACGAGCAGTACTTC. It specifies CASSATGQRTYEQYF.

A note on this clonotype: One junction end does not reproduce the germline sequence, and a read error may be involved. The CDR3 nucleotides read TGTGCCAGCAGTTTCTCGGGATCAGGGGTCAACGTCCTGACTTTC. This sequence encodes CASSFSGSGVNVLTF. The chain combines TRBV12-3 or TRBV12-4 with TRBJ2-6; possibly TRBD1 for D (6 bases). The CDR3 totals 15 residues.

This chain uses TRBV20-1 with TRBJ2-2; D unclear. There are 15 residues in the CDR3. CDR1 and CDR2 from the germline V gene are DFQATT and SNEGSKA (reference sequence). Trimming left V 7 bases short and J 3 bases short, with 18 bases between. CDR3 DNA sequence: TGCAGTGGCTACGTTGGGCCCCCCTACACCGGGGAGCTGTTTTTT. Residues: CSGYVGPPYTGELFF.

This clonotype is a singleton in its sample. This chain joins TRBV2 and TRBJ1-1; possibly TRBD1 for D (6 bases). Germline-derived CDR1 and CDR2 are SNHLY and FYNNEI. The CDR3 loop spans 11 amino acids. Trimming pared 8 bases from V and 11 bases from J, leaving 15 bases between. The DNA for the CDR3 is TGTGCCAGCGGGAGGGGGACAAGGGCTTTCTTT. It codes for CASGRGTRAFF.

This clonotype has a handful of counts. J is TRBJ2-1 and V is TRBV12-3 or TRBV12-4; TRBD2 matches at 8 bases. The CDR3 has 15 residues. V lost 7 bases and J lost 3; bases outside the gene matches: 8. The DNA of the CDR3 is TGTGCCAGCACCCTTCCGGGGGGGCTCTACAATGAGCAGTTCTTC. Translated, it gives CASTLPGGLYNEQFF.

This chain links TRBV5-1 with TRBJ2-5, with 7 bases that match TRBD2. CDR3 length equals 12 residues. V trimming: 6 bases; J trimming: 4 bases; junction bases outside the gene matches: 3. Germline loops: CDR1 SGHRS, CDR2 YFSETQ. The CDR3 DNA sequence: TGCGCCAGCACGGGCGGGGGAGAGACCCAGTACTTC. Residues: CASTGGGETQYF.

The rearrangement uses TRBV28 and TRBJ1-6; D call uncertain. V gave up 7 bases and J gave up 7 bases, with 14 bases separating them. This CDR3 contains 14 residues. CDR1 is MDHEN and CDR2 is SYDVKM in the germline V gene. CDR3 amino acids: CASTRWTANSPLHF. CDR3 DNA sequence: TGTGCCAGCACCCGCTGGACTGCGAATTCACCCCTCCACTTT.

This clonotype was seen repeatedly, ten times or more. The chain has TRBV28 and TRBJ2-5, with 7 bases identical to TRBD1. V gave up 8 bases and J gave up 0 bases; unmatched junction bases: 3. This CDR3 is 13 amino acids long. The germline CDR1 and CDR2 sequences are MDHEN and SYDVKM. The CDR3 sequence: CASRTGYQETQYF. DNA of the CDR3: TGTGCCAGCCGGACAGGTTACCAAGAGACCCAGTACTTC.

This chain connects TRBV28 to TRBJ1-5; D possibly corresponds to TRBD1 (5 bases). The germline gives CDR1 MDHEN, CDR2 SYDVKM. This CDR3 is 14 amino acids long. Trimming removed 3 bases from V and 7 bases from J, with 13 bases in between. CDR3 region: CASSFSEGWQPQHF. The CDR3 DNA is TGTGCCAGCAGTTTCAGCGAGGGGTGGCAGCCCCAGCATTTT.

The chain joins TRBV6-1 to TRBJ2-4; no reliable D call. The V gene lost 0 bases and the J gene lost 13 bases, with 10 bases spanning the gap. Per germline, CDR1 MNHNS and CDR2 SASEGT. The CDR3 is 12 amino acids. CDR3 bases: TGTGCCAGCAGTGAAGCGTCGACGGAGCAGTACTTC. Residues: CASSEASTEQYF.

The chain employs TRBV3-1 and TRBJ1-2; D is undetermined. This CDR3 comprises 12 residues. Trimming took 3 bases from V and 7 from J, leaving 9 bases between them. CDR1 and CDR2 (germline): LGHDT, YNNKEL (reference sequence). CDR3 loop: CASSQASCGYTF. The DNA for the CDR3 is TGTGCCAGCAGCCAGGCAAGCTGTGGCTACACCTTC.

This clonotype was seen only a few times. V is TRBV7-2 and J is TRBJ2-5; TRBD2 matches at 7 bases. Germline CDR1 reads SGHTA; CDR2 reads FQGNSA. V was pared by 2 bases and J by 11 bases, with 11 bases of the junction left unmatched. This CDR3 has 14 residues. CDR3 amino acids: CASSLSGRGNEQYF. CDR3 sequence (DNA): TGTGCCAGCAGCTTATCGGGGCGGGGGAATGAGCAGTACTTC. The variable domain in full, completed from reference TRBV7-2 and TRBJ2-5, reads GAGVSQSPSNKVTEKGKDVELRCDPISGHTALYWYRQSLGQGLEFLIYFQGNSAPDKSGLPSDRFSAERTGGSVSTLTIQRTQQEDSAVYLCASSLSGRGNEQYFGPGTRLLVL.

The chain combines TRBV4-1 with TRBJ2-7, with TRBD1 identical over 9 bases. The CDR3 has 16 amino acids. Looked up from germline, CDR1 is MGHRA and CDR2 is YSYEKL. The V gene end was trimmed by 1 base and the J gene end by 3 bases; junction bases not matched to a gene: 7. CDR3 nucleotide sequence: TGCGCCAGCAGCCAAGGTCCGGGACAGGGCTTCTACGAGCAGTACTTC. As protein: CASSQGPGQGFYEQYF.

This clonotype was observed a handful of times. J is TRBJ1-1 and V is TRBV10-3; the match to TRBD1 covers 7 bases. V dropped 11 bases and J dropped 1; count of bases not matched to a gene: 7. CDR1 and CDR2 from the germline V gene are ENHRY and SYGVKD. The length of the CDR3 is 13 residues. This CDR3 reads CAANRDRNTEAFF. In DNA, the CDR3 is TGTGCCGCGAACCGGGACAGGAACACTGAAGCTTTCTTT.

The CDR3 coding sequence is TGTGCCAGCAGTTTTGAGAGGGGGAATGAAAAACTGTTTTTT. As protein: CASSFERGNEKLFF. This chain connects TRBV12-3 or TRBV12-4 to TRBJ1-4; D may be TRBD1 (6 bases). Between the trimmed V and J ends, which lost 3 bases and 5 bases, there was a span of 10 bases. CDR3 length: 14 residues.

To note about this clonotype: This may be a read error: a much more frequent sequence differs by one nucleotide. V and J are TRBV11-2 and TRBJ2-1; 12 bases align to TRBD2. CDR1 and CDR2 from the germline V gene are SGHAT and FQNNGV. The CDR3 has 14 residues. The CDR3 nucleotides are TGTGCCAGCAGCGGACTAGCGGGGAACAATAAGCAGTTCTTC. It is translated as CASSGLAGNNKQFF. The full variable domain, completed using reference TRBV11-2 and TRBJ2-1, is EAGVAQSPRYKIIEKRQSVAFWCNPISGHATLYWYQQILGQGPKLLIQFQNNGVVDDSQLPKDRFSAERLKGVDSTLKIQPAKLEDSAVYLCASSGLAGNNKQFFGPGTRLTVL.

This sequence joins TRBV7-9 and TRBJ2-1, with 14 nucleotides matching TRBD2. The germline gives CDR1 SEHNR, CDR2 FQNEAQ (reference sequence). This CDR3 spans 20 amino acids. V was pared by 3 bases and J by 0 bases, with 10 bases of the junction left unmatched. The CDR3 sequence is CASSFVGTSGGTSSYNEQFF. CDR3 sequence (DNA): TGTGCCAGCAGCTTTGTCGGGACTAGCGGGGGTACGAGCTCCTACAATGAGCAGTTCTTC.

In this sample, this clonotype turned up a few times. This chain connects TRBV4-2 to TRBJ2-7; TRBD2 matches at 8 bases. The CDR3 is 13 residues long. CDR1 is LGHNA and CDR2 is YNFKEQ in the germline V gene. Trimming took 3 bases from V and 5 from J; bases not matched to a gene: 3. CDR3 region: CASSQGTRNEQYF. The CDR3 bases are TGTGCCAGCAGCCAGGGGACTAGAAACGAGCAGTACTTC.

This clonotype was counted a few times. For the CDR3, the DNA is TGCAGTGCTAGGAACCGGGCCAGGGTTACCTACGAGCAGTACTTC. Translating it yields CSARNRARVTYEQYF. The chain couples TRBV20-1 to TRBJ2-7, with D maybe TRBD1 (5 bases). This CDR3 contains 15 residues. Germline CDR1 and CDR2: DFQATT and SNEGSKA (reference sequence). Trimming stripped 3 bases from V and 2 bases from J, with 17 bases between.

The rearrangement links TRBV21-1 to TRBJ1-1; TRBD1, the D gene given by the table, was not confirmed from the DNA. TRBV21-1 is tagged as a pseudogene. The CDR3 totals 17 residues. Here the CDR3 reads CASSKKGAGRMNTEAFF. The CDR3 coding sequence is TGTGCCAGCAGCAAAAAAGGAGCAGGGCGCATGAACACTGAAGCTTTCTTT.

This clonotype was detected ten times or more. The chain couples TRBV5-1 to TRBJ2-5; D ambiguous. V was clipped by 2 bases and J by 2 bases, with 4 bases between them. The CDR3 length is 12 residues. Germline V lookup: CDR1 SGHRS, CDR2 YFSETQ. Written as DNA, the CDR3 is TGCGCCAGCAGCTTCCAGCAAGAGACCCAGTACTTC. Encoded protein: CASSFQQETQYF.

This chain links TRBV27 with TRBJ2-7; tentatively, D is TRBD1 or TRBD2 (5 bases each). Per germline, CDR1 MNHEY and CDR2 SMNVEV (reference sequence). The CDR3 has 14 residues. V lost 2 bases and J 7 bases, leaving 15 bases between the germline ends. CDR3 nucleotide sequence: TGTGCCAGCAGTTTAGGGGTCCGGGGCAATGAGCAGTACTTC. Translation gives CASSLGVRGNEQYF.

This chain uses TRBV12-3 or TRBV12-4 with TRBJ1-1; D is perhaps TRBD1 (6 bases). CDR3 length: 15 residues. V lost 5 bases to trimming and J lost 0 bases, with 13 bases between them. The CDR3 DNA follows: TGTGCCAGCAGTCTAACAGGGCCGGTGAACACTGAAGCTTTCTTT. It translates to CASSLTGPVNTEAFF.